This entry lists 10 T cell receptor beta chains sequenced from one sample in a study of blood T cell repertoires in COVID-19 (TCRdb year 2020). Preparation of the library involved the immunoSEQ multiplex PCR assay. What TCRdb holds here is the immuneACCESS table cut down to in-frame rearrangements. Part of the clones is not present; checked against another copy, under half of the missing clones reflect an unresolved V gene, and the others are unexplained. The sample table records 390,000 or so clones; approximately 87% of these occur just once. The ten largest make up approximately 9.3% of the sample. Material: PBMCs or T cells enriched from blood (not recorded which). These receptor sequences come from a woman aged 50 to 65 who had recovered from COVID-19.

The gene calls are TRBV28 and TRBJ2-3; D unclear. Germline V gene sequence: CDR1 MDHEN, CDR2 SYDVKM. Trimming left V 5 bases short and J 8 bases short, with 11 bases between. The CDR3 sequence is 12 residues long. Here the CDR3 DNA reads TGTGCCAGCAGTCCTGCCGGTATTACGCAGTATTTT. It specifies CASSPAGITQYF. Together with reference TRBV28 and TRBJ2-3, the CDR3 gives the full variable domain: DVKVTQSSRYLVKRTGEKVFLECVQDMDHENMFWYRQDPGLGLRLIYFSYDVKMKEKGDIPEGYSVSREKKERFSLILESASTNQTSMYLCASSPAGITQYFGPGTRLTVL.

With regard to this clone: One end of the junction is discordant with germline, which a read error may explain. The CDR3 reads CASSLPVQGNSPLHF. Here the CDR3 DNA reads TGTGCTAGCAGCTTGCCTGTACAGGGGAATTCACCCCTCCACTTT. This sequence joins TRBV7-7 and TRBJ1-6; TRBD1 aligns across 7 bases. The CDR3 has 15 residues. Germline CDR1 SSHAT, CDR2 FNYEAQ (reference sequence).

The CDR3 nucleotides read TGTGCCAGCAGCGCCCGGGGGGAGCAGTTCTTC. It is translated as CASSARGEQFF. The rearrangement links TRBV28 to TRBJ2-1; TRBD2 is a possible D gene (6 bases). The V end lost 6 bases, the J end lost 10 bases, and 10 bases lay between the germline ends. There are 11 residues in the CDR3. CDR1 and CDR2 (germline): MDHEN, SYDVKM.

The V call is TRBV5-1, the J call TRBJ2-7; 10 nucleotides align to TRBD1. V lost 3 bases, J lost 4 bases, and 7 bases stayed unmatched. The CDR3 is 15 amino acids. The V gene's germline CDR1 is SGHRS and CDR2 YFSETQ. The DNA of the CDR3 is TGCGCCAGCAGCTCGATGGGGACAGGGGTATACGAGCAGTACTTC. Its translation: CASSSMGTGVYEQYF.

The chain couples TRBV7-9 to TRBJ2-7, with 10 bases aligning to TRBD1. The CDR3 has 15 amino acids. Germline CDR1 and CDR2: SEHNR and FQNEAQ (reference sequence). Trimming took 6 bases from V and 4 from J; bases not matched to a gene: 9. CDR3 protein: CASSAPGTGVYEQYF. The CDR3 DNA reads TGTGCCAGCAGTGCGCCCGGGACAGGGGTTTACGAGCAGTACTTC.

This chain links TRBV12-1 with TRBJ2-1; the table names TRBD2, a call not compared with the DNA. TRBV12-1 represents a pseudogene. The CDR3 extends over 16 amino acids. The chain's CDR3 is CASSFISLAVYNEQFF. CDR3 nucleotides: TGTGCCAGCAGCTTTATAAGCCTAGCGGTTTACAATGAGCAGTTCTTC.

The gene calls are TRBV4-3 and TRBJ1-1; D gene uncertain. Germline CDR1 is LGHNA and CDR2 is YSLEER. The V end was cut by 1 base, the J end by 0 bases, with 9 bases between. The CDR3 length is 15 residues. The CDR3 sequence: CASSQVGGMNTEAFF. The CDR3 DNA reads as TGCGCCAGCAGCCAAGTAGGCGGCATGAACACTGAAGCTTTCTTT.

This chain links TRBV5-1 with TRBJ1-6, with a possible D match to TRBD1 (5 bases). The CDR3 runs to 14 residues. Trimming removed 0 bases from V and 12 bases from J, with 13 bases in between. Germline V gene lookup returns CDR1 SGHRS and CDR2 YFSETQ. DNA of the CDR3: TGCGCCAGCAGCTTGGTAGGAGGGGAAAGACCCCTCCACTTT. Its protein product is CASSLVGGERPLHF.

The chain recombines TRBV3-1 (or the pseudogene TRBV3-2) with TRBJ1-1, with 9 bases identical to TRBD1. J gave up 5 bases and V 4 bases, and 8 bases lay outside the gene matches. This CDR3 is 15 amino acids long. The germline V gene has CDR1 LGHDT and CDR2 YNNKEL (reference sequence). CDR3 sequence reads: CASSLQGAVETEAFF. In DNA form, the CDR3 reads TGTGCCAGCAGCCTACAGGGGGCAGTAGAAACTGAAGCTTTCTTT.

The chain is built from TRBV19 and TRBJ1-1; D not certain. Germline V CDR1 and CDR2: LNHDA, SQIVND (reference sequence). The CDR3 is 12 amino acids. The ends were cut back, 6 bases at V and 1 base at J, with 6 bases in the middle. In DNA form, the CDR3 reads TGTGCCAGTAGCTATACGAACACTGAAGCTTTCTTT. As protein: CASSYTNTEAFF.